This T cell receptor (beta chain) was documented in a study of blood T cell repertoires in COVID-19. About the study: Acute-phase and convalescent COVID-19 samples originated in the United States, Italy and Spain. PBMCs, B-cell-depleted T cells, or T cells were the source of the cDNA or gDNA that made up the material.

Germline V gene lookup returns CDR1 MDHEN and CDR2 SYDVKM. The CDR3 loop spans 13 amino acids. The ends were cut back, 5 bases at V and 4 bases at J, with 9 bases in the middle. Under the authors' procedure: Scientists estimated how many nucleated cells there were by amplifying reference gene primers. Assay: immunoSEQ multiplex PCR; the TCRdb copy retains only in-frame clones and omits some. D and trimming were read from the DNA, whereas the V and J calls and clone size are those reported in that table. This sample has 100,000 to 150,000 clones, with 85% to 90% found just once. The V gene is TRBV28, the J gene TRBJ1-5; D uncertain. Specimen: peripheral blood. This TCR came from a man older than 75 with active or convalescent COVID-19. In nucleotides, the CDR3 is TGTGCCAGCAGTAGGCAGCGGAATCAGCCCCAGCATTTT. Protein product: CASSRQRNQPQHF.